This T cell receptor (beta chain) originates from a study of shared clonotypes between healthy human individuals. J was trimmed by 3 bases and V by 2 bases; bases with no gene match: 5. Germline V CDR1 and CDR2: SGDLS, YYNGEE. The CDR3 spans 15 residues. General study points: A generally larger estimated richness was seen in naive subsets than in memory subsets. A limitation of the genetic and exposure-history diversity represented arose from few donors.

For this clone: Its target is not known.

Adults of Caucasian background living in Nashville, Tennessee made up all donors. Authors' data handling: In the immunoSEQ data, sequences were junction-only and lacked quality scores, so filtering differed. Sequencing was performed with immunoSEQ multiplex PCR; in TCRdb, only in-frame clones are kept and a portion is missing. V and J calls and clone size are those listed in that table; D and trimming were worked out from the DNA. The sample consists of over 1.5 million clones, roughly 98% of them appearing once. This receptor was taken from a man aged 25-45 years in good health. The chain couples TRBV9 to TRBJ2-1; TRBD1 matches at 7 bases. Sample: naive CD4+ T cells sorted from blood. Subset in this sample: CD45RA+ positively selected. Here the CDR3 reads CASSVGTDFYNEQFF. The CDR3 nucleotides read TGTGCCAGCAGCGTGGGGACAGACTTCTACAATGAGCAGTTCTTC.